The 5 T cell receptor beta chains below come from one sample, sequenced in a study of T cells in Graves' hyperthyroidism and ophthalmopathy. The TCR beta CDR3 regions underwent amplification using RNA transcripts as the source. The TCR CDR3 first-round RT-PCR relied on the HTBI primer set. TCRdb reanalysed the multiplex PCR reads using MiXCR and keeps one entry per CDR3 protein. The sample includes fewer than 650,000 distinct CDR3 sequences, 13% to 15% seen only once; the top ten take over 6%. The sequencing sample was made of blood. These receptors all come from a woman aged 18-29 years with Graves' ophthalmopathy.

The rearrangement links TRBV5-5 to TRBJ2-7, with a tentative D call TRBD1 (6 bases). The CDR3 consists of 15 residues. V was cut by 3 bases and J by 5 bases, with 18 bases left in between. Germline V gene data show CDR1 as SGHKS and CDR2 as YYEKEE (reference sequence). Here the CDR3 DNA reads TGTGCCAGCAGCTACTACAGGGAAATGGGCAACGAGCAGTACTTC. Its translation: CASSYYREMGNEQYF.

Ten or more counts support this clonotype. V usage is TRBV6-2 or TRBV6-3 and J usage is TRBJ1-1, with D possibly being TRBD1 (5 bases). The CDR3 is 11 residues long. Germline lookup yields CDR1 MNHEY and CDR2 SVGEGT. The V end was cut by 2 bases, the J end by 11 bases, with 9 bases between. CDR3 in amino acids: CASSYGRDAFF. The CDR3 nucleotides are TGTGCCAGCAGTTACGGCAGGGACGCTTTCTTT.

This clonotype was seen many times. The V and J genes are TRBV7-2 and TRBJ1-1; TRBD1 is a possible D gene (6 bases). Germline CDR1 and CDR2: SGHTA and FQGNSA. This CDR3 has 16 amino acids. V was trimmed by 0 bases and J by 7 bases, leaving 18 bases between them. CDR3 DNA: TGTGCCAGCAGCTTAGCCCGGGGCAGGGGTAGGCTTGAAGCTTTCTTT. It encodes CASSLARGRGRLEAFF.

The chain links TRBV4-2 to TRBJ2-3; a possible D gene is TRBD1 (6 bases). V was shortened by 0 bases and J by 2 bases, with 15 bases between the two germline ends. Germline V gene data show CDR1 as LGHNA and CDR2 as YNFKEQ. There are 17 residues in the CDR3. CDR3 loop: CASSQDGGRSATDTQYF. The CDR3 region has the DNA TGTGCCAGCAGCCAAGATGGGGGCAGATCAGCCACAGATACGCAGTATTTT.

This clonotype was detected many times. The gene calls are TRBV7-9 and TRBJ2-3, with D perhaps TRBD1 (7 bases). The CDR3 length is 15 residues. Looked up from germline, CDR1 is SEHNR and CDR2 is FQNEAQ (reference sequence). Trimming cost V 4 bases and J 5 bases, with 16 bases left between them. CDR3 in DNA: TGTGCCAGCAGCTCTCCGACAGGGAGGCAAGATACGCAGTATTTT. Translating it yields CASSSPTGRQDTQYF. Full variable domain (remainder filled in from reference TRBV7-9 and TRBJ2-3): DTGVSQNPRHKITKRGQNVTFRCDPISEHNRLYWYRQTLGQGPEFLTYFQNEAQLEKSRLLSDRFSAERPKGSFSTLEIQRTEQGDSAMYLCASSSPTGRQDTQYFGPGTRLTVL.